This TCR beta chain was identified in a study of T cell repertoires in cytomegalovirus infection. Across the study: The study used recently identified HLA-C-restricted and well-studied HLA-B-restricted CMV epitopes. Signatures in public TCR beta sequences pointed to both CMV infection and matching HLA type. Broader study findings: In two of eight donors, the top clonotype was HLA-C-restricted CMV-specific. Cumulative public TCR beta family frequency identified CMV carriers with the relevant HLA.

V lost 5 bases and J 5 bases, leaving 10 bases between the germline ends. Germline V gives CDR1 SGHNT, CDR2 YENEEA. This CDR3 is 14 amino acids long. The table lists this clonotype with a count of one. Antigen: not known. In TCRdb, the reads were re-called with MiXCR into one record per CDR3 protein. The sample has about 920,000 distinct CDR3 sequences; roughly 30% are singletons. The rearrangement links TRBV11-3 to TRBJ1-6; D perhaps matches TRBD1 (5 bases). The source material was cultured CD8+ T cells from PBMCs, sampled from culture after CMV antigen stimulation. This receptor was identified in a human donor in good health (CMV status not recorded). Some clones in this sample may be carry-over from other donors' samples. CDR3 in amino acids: CASSRGTDNSPLHF. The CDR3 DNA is TGTGCCAGCAGCCGGGGGACGGATAATTCACCCCTCCACTTT.